This T cell receptor beta chain was obtained from a study of blood T cell repertoires in COVID-19. Study-wide context: Donors in the United States, Italy and Spain gave samples during acute or convalescent COVID-19.

Original processing methods: By means of reference gene primer amplification, nucleated cell counts were estimated. Data came from immunoSEQ multiplex PCR; TCRdb stores just in-frame clones and leaves some out. Clone size and V and J calls were adopted from that table, with D and trimming inferred from the DNA. The sample lists some 390,000 clones, 85% to 90% seen once, with about 3% in the top ten. V was clipped by 0 bases and J by 5 bases; unmatched bases: 3. The germline gives CDR1 MNHNY, CDR2 SVGAGI (reference sequence). The CDR3 contains 15 residues. The chain links TRBV6-6 to TRBJ2-7, with 11 bases identical to TRBD1. The clonotype comes from a human donor in a cohort sampled during active COVID-19. The sequenced material came from peripheral blood. The CDR3 protein is CASSYSRTGGHEQYF. The CDR3 DNA reads TGTGCCAGCAGTTACTCTCGGACAGGGGGCCACGAGCAGTACTTC.